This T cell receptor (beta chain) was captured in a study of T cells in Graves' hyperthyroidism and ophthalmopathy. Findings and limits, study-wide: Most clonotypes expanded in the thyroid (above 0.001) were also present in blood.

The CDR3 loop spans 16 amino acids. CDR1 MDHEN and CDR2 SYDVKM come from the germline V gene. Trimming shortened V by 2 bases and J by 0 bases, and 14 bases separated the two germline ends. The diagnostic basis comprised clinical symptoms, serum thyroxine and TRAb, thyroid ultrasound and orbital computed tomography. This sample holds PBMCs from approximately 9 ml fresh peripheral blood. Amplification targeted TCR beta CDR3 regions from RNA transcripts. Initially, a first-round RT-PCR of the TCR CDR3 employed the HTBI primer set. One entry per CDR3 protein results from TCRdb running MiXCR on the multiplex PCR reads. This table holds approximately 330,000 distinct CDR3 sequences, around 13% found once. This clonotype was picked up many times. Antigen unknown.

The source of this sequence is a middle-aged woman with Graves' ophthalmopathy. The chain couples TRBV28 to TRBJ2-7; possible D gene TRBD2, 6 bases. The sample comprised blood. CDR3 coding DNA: TGTGCCAGCAGTTTAAGGCTAGCGACCAGCTCCTACGAGCAGTACTTC. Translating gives CASSLRLATSSYEQYF. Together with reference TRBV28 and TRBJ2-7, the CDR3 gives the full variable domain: DVKVTQSSRYLVKRTGEKVFLECVQDMDHENMFWYRQDPGLGLRLIYFSYDVKMKEKGDIPEGYSVSREKKERFSLILESASTNQTSMYLCASSLRLATSSYEQYFGPGTRLTVT.